This T cell receptor (beta chain) was observed in a study of technical replicates of blood from several donors. Assay: immunoSEQ multiplex PCR; the TCRdb copy retains only in-frame clones and omits some. The sample has some 82,000 clones, around 97% seen once. This CDR3 contains 16 residues. CDR1 and CDR2 from the germline V gene are SGHTS and YDEGEE. The V and J ends lost 1 base and 6 bases, in that order; junction bases with no gene match: 8. The chain links TRBV5-8 to TRBJ1-5; TRBD1 matches at 9 bases. What was sequenced was T cells isolated from PBMCs. This sequence was found in a human donor in good health. In DNA form, the CDR3 reads TGTGCCAGCAGCTTGTTTGGGACAGGGTTTCGTCAGCCCCAGCATTTT. Translating gives CASSLFGTGFRQPQHF.